This record covers a single TCR beta chain. Antigen: not known. V lost 6 bases and J lost 4, with 24 bases in between. CDR1 and CDR2 (germline): LGHNA, YSLEER. This CDR3 contains 18 residues. The sample comes from a study of blood T cells in healthy people across ages. Study-level results: Roughly linear age-related decline in beta diversity appeared, significant by age around 40.

The use of a sample-barcoded 5' primer and a J-beta primer mix characterized a second PCR of roughly 7 to 12 cycles. MiXCR was run by TCRdb on the 5' RACE reads, yielding one entry per CDR3 protein. The sample lists about 1.1 million distinct CDR3 sequences, approximately 38% occurring once. Each donor was a healthy Caucasian individual from Russia, aged roughly 6 to 95. Drawn from each donor were approximately 10 milliliters of peripheral blood. Total RNA amounts of at least 5 micrograms were extracted per sample. This sequence joins TRBV4-3 and TRBJ2-2, with D possibly TRBD1 on 6 matching bases. This clonotype originated in a man between 18 and 35 years old in good health. Source material: blood. The CDR3 spells CASRHDQHREKGTGELFF. Here the CDR3 DNA reads TGCGCCAGCAGACACGACCAACACAGGGAAAAGGGCACCGGGGAGCTGTTTTTT.